This TCR beta chain emerged from a study of T cell responses to AZD1222 COVID-19 vaccine. Trimming removed 6 bases from V and 6 bases from J, with 11 bases in between. The CDR3 spans 13 residues. The germline V gene has CDR1 MNHEY and CDR2 SMNVEV (reference sequence). The repertoire was sequenced with immunoSEQ multiplex PCR; TCRdb's copy has only in-frame clones and lacks some. The sample carries about 90,000 clones, approximately 86% recorded once. V is TRBV27 and J is TRBJ1-4, with D uncertain. This TCR derives from an adult in good health. Sample: peripheral blood, taken on day 0 of MenACWY control vaccination. The CDR3 reads CASRIDADEKLFF. CDR3 bases: TGTGCCAGCAGAATCGACGCAGATGAAAAACTGTTTTTT.